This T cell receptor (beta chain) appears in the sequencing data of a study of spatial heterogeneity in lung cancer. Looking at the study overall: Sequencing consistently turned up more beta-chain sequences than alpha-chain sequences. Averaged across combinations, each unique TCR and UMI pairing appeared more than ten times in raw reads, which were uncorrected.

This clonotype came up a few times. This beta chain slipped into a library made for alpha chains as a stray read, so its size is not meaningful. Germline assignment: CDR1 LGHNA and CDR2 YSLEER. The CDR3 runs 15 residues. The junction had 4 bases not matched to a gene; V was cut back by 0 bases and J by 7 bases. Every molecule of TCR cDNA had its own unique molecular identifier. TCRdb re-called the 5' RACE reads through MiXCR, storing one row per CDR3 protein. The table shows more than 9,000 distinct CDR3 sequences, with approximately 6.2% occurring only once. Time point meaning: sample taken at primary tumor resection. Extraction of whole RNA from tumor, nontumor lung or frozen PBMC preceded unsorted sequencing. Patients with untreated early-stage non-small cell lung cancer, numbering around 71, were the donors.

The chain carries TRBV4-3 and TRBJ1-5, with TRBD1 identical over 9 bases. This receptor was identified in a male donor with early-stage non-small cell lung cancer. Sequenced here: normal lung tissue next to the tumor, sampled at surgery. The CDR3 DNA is TGCGCCAGCAGCCAAGAAACAGGGGGCGGACAGCCCCAGCATTTT. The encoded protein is CASSQETGGGQPQHF.